This TCR beta chain emerged from a study of OX40 agonist ivuxolimab in advanced cancers. Study information: At 0.01 to 10 mg/kg, ivuxolimab was administered intravenously to patients every 2 weeks. Partial responses were achieved by three patients, one with hepatocellular carcinoma and two with cutaneous melanoma.

Method: immunoSEQ multiplex PCR; TCRdb's copy keeps in-frame clones and lacks some. The table lists around 70,000 clones, roughly 87% of them singletons. The sequence was collected from an adult with an advanced solid tumor such as melanoma, head and neck, liver or kidney cancer. Material: CD4+ or CD8+ T cells sorted from blood, obtained in a trial of the OX40 agonist ivuxolimab.

CDR3 DNA sequence: TGTGCCAGCAGGATGGGACAGATACTAGCCAAAAACATTCAGTACTTC. Translation gives CASRMGQILAKNIQYF. The chain joins TRBV6-6 to TRBJ2-4, with 7 bases matching TRBD1. Germline trimming cut 6 bases from V and 0 bases from J; bases unmatched to any gene: 8. Germline CDR1 reads MNHNY; CDR2 reads SVGAGI (reference sequence). This CDR3 spans 16 amino acids.